Presented here are 20 T cell receptor beta chains from one specimen sequenced in a study of blood T cell repertoires in COVID-19. Sequencing used immunoSEQ multiplex PCR; TCRdb keeps in-frame clones, though not all of them. This sample carries 70,000 to 75,000 clones, over 75% of them seen once, and the ten largest clones take roughly 5.6%. Sequenced sample: peripheral blood. The source is a human donor in a cohort sampled during active COVID-19.

This clone was counted a single time. The chain is built from TRBV2 and TRBJ2-3; 9 bases agree with TRBD2. V trimming: 2 bases; J trimming: 5 bases; junction bases outside the gene matches: 17. CDR3 length equals 19 residues. CDR1 SNHLY and CDR2 FYNNEI come from the germline V gene. The CDR3 bases are TGTGCCAGCAGTGAAAAGTATTGGACTGCGGGAGGGGAAGTAGATACGCAGTATTTT. Protein: CASSEKYWTAGGEVDTQYF.

This clone was seen just once. CDR3 region: CASSPLHGQGNYGYTF. The DNA of the CDR3 is TGTGCCAGCTCACCACTTCACGGACAGGGTAACTATGGCTACACCTTC. This chain joins TRBV18 and TRBJ1-2; 8 nucleotides match TRBD1. V trimming: 1 base; J trimming: 1 base; junction bases outside the gene matches: 5. Germline CDR1 KGHSH, CDR2 LQKENI. This CDR3 has 16 amino acids.

The chain recombines TRBV28 with TRBJ1-2; D possibly corresponds to TRBD1 (6 bases). Germline V gene lookup returns CDR1 MDHEN and CDR2 SYDVKM. The V end was cut by 5 bases, the J end by 5 bases, with 18 bases between. This CDR3 region has 15 residues. The CDR3 spells CASSPPTGQGYGYTF. In nucleotides, the CDR3 is TGTGCCAGCAGTCCACCGACAGGCCAGGGGTATGGCTACACCTTC.

In nucleotides, the CDR3 is TGTGCCAGCAGCCTAGACATCGGCGCCAGGCCGTCCTACGAGCAGTACTTC. Translation: CASSLDIGARPSYEQYF. This chain uses TRBV3-1 (or the pseudogene TRBV3-2) with TRBJ2-7; D gene unclear. CDR1 is LGHDT, CDR2 YNNKEL, per germline (reference sequence). V was clipped by 4 bases and J by 1 base, with 20 bases between them. This CDR3 contains 17 residues.

The chain couples TRBV25-1 to TRBJ1-1; no clear D gene. Between the trimmed V and J ends, which lost 2 bases and 1 base, there was a span of 5 bases. This CDR3 region has 13 residues. Germline values: CDR1 MGHDK, CDR2 SYGVNS. The CDR3 coding sequence is TGTGCCAGCAGTGAAGCAGGGAACACTGAAGCTTTCTTT. Translating it yields CASSEAGNTEAFF.

This chain links TRBV5-1 with TRBJ1-1, with a possible D match to TRBD1 (6 bases). The CDR3 length is 15 residues. The germline CDR1 and CDR2 sequences are SGHRS and YFSETQ. The ends were cut back, 4 bases at V and 0 bases at J, with 13 bases in the middle. The CDR3 sequence: CASSLGTRLNTEAFF. The CDR3 DNA reads TGCGCCAGCAGCCTGGGGACAAGGCTGAACACTGAAGCTTTCTTT.

This clone was counted between two and nine times. V and J are TRBV27 and TRBJ2-5; D is undetermined. V was cut by 5 bases and J by 4 bases, with 14 bases left in between. Germline V CDR1 and CDR2: MNHEY, SMNVEV (reference sequence). This CDR3 contains 14 residues. CDR3 nucleotide sequence: TGTGCCAGCAGTCCCCACCCCAGGTTAGAGACCCAGTACTTC. Its translation is CASSPHPRLETQYF.

The chain recombines TRBV6-5 with TRBJ2-2; TRBD1 aligns across 10 bases. Germline lookup yields CDR1 MNHEY and CDR2 SVGAGI. The V and J ends lost 2 bases and 6 bases, in that order; junction bases with no gene match: 6. This CDR3 is 16 amino acids long. CDR3 sequence reads: CASSYQGQGKSGELFF. The CDR3 nucleotides read TGTGCCAGCAGTTACCAGGGACAGGGGAAGTCCGGGGAGCTGTTTTTT.

V gene TRBV27 combines with J gene TRBJ1-6, with TRBD1 as a possible D gene (5 bases). Germline CDR1 is MNHEY and CDR2 is SMNVEV (reference sequence). Trimming pared 0 bases from V and 5 bases from J, leaving 8 bases between. The CDR3 is 15 residues long. CDR3 bases: TGTGCCAGCAGTTTATCGGGACTGGATAATTCACCCCTCCACTTT. This encodes CASSLSGLDNSPLHF.

This chain uses TRBV7-2 with TRBJ1-4; 9 bases fit TRBD1. CDR1 SGHTA and CDR2 FQGNSA come from the germline V gene. Unmatched junction bases numbered 4, after V lost 3 bases and J lost 8 bases. CDR3 length: 14 residues. CDR3 residues: CASSFGTGIEKLFF. In nucleotides, the CDR3 is TGTGCCAGCAGCTTTGGGACAGGGATAGAAAAACTGTTTTTT.

A single count supports this clone. The chain carries TRBV3-1 (or the pseudogene TRBV3-2) and TRBJ2-1, with D perhaps matching TRBD2 (5 bases). Germline V gene sequence: CDR1 LGHDT, CDR2 YNNKEL (reference sequence). This CDR3 has 13 amino acids. The ends were cut back, 4 bases at V and 9 bases at J, with 13 bases in the middle. The CDR3 DNA sequence: TGTGCCAGCAGCCGCCCTTTTGAGGGTGAGCAGTTCTTC. This translates into CASSRPFEGEQFF.

The chain has TRBV11-2 and TRBJ2-5; 8 bases match TRBD1. The germline V gene encodes CDR1 SGHAT and CDR2 FQNNGV. CDR3 size: 16 residues. The V segment lost 2 bases and the J segment 4 bases; nucleotides outside the gene matches: 9. The CDR3 bases are TGTGCCAGCAGCTTACGGGGTCAGGGGGCGCGAGAGACCCAGTACTTC. Translating it yields CASSLRGQGARETQYF.

The rearrangement joins TRBV4-1 to TRBJ2-5; 7 positions agree with TRBD1. The V and J ends lost 5 bases and 2 bases, in that order; junction bases with no gene match: 8. The length of the CDR3 is 15 residues. Germline CDR1 reads MGHRA; CDR2 reads YSYEKL. The CDR3 DNA is TGCGCCAGCAGCGAAGGGACAGAGGGGCAAGAGACCCAGTACTTC. As protein: CASSEGTEGQETQYF.

The chain links TRBV7-2 to TRBJ1-1; 9 positions match TRBD1. The trim removed 4 bases at V and 3 bases at J, leaving 3 bases unmatched. Germline CDR1 SGHTA, CDR2 FQGNSA. The CDR3 totals 14 residues. The CDR3 spells CASSSRQGDTEAFF. CDR3 DNA sequence: TGTGCCAGCAGCTCTAGACAGGGGGACACTGAAGCTTTCTTT.

This clone was found once. J is TRBJ1-1 and V is TRBV5-1; 9 bases agree with TRBD1. The length of the CDR3 is 15 residues. The germline gives CDR1 SGHRS, CDR2 YFSETQ. With 4 bases clipped from V and 4 bases from J, the junction kept 8 bases outside the gene matches. The chain's CDR3 is CASSPGDRVSTEAFF. CDR3 in DNA: TGCGCCAGCAGCCCCGGGGACAGGGTCAGCACTGAAGCTTTCTTT.

The V and J genes are TRBV29-1 and TRBJ2-7, with 7 nucleotides matching TRBD1. The CDR3 is 13 amino acids. The germline V gene encodes CDR1 SQVTM and CDR2 ANQGSEA. Germline trimming cut 4 bases from V and 4 bases from J; bases unmatched to any gene: 7. CDR3 DNA sequence: TGCAGCGTTGGTGACAGGGCGCTTTACGAGCAGTACTTC. This gives the protein CSVGDRALYEQYF.

The rearrangement links TRBV28 to TRBJ1-4; D not resolved. V lost 2 bases, J lost 0 bases, and 4 bases lay in between. This CDR3 has 14 residues. Germline V CDR1 and CDR2: MDHEN, SYDVKM. CDR3 sequence (DNA): TGTGCCAGCAGTTTACAAACAACTAATGAAAAACTGTTTTTT. Translated, it gives CASSLQTTNEKLFF. Full variable domain (remainder filled in from reference TRBV28 and TRBJ1-4): DVKVTQSSRYLVKRTGEKVFLECVQDMDHENMFWYRQDPGLGLRLIYFSYDVKMKEKGDIPEGYSVSREKKERFSLILESASTNQTSMYLCASSLQTTNEKLFFGSGTQLSVL.

The rearrangement uses TRBV5-6 and TRBJ2-7, with no clear D. Trimming left V 1 base short and J 2 bases short, with 10 bases between. Germline CDR1 and CDR2: SGHDT and YYEEEE. The CDR3 length is 14 residues. The CDR3 DNA is TGTGCCAGCAGCTTGCGTCCACTCGCCTACGAGCAGTACTTC. The encoded protein is CASSLRPLAYEQYF.

The rearrangement links TRBV7-6 to TRBJ2-3; 10 bases map to TRBD1. The germline gives CDR1 SGHVS, CDR2 FNYEAQ. Trimming cost V 5 bases and J 1 base; bases outside gene matches: 6. The CDR3 sequence is 16 residues long. The CDR3 sequence is CASSLDRGQGTDTQYF. The CDR3 nucleotides are TGTGCCAGCAGCCTAGACAGGGGGCAGGGCACAGATACGCAGTATTTT.

The chain is built from TRBV28 and TRBJ1-5; D is undetermined. This CDR3 has 15 amino acids. Between the trimmed V and J ends, which lost 7 bases and 4 bases, there was a span of 17 bases. Per the germline V gene, CDR1 is MDHEN and CDR2 is SYDVKM. The CDR3 reads CASKPPSGRNQPQHF. The CDR3 nucleotides are TGTGCCAGCAAACCCCCCTCGGGTCGAAATCAGCCCCAGCATTTT.